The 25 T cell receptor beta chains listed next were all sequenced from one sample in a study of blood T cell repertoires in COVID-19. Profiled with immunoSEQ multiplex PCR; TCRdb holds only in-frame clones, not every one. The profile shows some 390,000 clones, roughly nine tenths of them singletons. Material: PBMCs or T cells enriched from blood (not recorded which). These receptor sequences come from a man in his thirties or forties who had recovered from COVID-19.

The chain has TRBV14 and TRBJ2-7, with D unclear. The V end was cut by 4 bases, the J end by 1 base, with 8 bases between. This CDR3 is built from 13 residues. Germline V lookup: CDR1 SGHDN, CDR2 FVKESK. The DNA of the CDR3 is TGTGCCAGCAGCCCCCTAGTTTCCTACGAGCAGTACTTC. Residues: CASSPLVSYEQYF. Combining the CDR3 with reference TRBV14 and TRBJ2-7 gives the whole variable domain EAGVTQFPSHSVIEKGQTVTLRCDPISGHDNLYWYRRVMGKEIKFLLHFVKESKQDESGMPNNRFLAERTGGTYSTLKVQPAELEDSGVYFCASSPLVSYEQYFGPGTRLTVT.

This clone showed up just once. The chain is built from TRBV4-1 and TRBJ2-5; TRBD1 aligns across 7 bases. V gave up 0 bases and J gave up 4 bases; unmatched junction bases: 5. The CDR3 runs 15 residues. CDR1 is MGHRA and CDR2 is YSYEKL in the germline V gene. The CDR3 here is CASSQDNRGRETQYF. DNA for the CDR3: TGCGCCAGCAGCCAAGATAACAGGGGCCGAGAGACCCAGTACTTC.

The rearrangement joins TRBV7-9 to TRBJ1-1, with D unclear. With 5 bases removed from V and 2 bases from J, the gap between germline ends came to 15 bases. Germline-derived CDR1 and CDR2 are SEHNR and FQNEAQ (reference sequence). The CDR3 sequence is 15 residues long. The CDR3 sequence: CASSLSLAGNTEAFF. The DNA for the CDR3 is TGTGCCAGCAGCCTCTCTTTGGCGGGAAACACTGAAGCTTTCTTT.

The CDR3 bases are TGTGCTACGGGGAAGAACTATAATTCACCCCTCCACTTT. Translated: CATGKNYNSPLHF. The chain uses TRBV14 and TRBJ1-6; D remains ambiguous. CDR1 is SGHDN and CDR2 is FVKESK in the germline V gene. The CDR3 is made up of 13 amino acids.

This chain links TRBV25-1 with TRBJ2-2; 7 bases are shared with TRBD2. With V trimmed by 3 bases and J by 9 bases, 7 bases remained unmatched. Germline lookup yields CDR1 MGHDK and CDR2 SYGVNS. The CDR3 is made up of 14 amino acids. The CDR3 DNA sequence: TGTGCCAGCAGTGAGACGGGAGGTGCCAGGGAGCTGTTTTTT. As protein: CASSETGGARELFF.

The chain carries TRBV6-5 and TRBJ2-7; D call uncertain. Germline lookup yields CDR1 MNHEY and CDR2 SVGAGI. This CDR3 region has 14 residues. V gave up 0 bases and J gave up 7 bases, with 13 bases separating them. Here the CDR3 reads CASSYSSSLWEQYF. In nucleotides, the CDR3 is TGTGCCAGCAGTTACTCGAGTTCTCTTTGGGAGCAGTACTTC.

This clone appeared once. DNA of the CDR3: TGTGCCAGCAGTCCCCCCGGACAGGGGAAAAACATTCAGTACTTC. Translating gives CASSPPGQGKNIQYF. V is TRBV3-1 (or the pseudogene TRBV3-2) and J is TRBJ2-4; 9 nucleotides agree with TRBD1. V was clipped by 6 bases and J by 4 bases; unmatched bases: 7. Germline V CDR1 and CDR2: LGHDT, YNNKEL (reference sequence). The CDR3 loop spans 15 amino acids.

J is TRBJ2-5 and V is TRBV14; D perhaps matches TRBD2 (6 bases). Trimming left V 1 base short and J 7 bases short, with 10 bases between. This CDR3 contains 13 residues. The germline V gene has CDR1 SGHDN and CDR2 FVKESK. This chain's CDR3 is CASSQAGVSTQYF. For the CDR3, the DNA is TGTGCCAGCAGCCAAGCGGGGGTCTCGACCCAGTACTTC.

The CDR3 loop is CASSQNLGQRETQYF. CDR3 sequence (DNA): TGTGCCAGCTCGCAAAACTTAGGACAGAGAGAGACCCAGTACTTC. The chain employs TRBV18 and TRBJ2-5, with D possibly TRBD1 on 6 matching bases. Trimming left V 6 bases short and J 4 bases short, with 18 bases between. The CDR3 covers 15 residues. Germline loops: CDR1 KGHSH, CDR2 LQKENI.

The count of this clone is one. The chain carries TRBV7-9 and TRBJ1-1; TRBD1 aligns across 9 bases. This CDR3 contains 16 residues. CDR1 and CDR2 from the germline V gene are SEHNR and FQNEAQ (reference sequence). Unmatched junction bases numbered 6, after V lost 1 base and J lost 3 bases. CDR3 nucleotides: TGTGCCAGCAGCTTAGACCCGGGACAGGGATACACTGAAGCTTTCTTT. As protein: CASSLDPGQGYTEAFF.

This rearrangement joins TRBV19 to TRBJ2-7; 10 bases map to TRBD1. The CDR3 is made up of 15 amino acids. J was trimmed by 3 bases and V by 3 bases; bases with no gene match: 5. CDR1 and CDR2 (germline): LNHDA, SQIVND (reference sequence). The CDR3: CASSIGGQGNYEQYF. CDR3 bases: TGTGCCAGTAGTATCGGGGGACAGGGGAACTACGAGCAGTACTTC.

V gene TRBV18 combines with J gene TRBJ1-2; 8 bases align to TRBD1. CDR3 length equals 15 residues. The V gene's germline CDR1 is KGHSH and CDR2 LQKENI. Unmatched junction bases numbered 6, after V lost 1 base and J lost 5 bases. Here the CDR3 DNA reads TGTGCCAGCTCACCACTTTCCGGGACAGGTTATGGCTACACCTTC. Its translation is CASSPLSGTGYGYTF.

Written as DNA, the CDR3 is TGTGCCAGCAGTGACCCGGGACTAGTTTTTGAGCAGTTCTTC. It translates to CASSDPGLVFEQFF. The rearrangement links TRBV6-1 to TRBJ2-1, with 8 bases fitting TRBD2. The germline V gene has CDR1 MNHNS and CDR2 SASEGT. J lost 9 bases, V lost 3 bases, and 7 bases had no gene match. The CDR3 is made up of 14 amino acids.

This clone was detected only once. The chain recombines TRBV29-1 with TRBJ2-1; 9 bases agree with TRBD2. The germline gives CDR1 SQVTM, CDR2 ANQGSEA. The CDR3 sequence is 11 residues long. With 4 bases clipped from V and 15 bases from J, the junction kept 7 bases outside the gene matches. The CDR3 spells CSVGLQAGGFF. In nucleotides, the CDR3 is TGCAGCGTTGGGTTGCAAGCGGGAGGGTTCTTC.

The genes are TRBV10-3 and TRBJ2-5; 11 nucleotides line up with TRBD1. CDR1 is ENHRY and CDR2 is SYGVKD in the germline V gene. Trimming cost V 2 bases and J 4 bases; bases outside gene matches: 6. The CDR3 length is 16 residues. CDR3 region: CAISETPGTGGETQYF. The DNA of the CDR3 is TGTGCCATCAGTGAGACCCCAGGGACAGGGGGAGAGACCCAGTACTTC.

CDR3 sequence: CASSPSGTGQGGTEAFF. The CDR3 bases are TGTGCCAGCTCACCTAGCGGGACAGGGCAAGGGGGCACTGAAGCTTTCTTT. V is TRBV18 and J is TRBJ1-1; 9 bases match TRBD1. With 3 bases clipped from V and 4 bases from J, the junction kept 12 bases outside the gene matches. The CDR3 consists of 17 residues. Germline loops: CDR1 KGHSH, CDR2 LQKENI.

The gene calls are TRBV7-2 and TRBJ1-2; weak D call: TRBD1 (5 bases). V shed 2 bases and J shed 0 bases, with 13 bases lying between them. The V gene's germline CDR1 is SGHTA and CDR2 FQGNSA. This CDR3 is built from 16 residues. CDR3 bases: TGTGCCAGCAGCTTATCCTCCGGGGGAGCTAACTATGGCTACACCTTC. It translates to CASSLSSGGANYGYTF.

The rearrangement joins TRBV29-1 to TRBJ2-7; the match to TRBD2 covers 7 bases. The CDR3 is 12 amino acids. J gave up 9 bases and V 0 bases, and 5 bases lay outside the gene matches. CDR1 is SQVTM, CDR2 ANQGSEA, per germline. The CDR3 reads CSVEDPGGPQYF. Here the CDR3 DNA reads TGCAGCGTTGAAGATCCGGGGGGTCCGCAGTACTTC.

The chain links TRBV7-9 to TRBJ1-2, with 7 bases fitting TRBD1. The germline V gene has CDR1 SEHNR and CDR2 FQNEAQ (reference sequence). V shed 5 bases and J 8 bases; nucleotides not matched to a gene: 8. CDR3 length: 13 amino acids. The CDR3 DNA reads TGTGCCAGCAGCCAAGACAGGGTGAAAGGCTACACCTTC. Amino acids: CASSQDRVKGYTF.

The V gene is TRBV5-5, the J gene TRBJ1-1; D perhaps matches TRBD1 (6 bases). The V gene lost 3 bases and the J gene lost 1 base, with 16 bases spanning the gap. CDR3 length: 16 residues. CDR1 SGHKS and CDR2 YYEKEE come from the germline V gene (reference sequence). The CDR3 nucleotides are TGTGCCAGCAGCTCGCGACCCACAGGGTCGAACACTGAAGCTTTCTTT. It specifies CASSSRPTGSNTEAFF. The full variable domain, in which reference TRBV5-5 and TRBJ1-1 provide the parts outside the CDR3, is DAGVTQSPTHLIKTRGQQVTLRCSPISGHKSVSWYQQVLGQGPQFIFQYYEKEERGRGNFPDRFSARQFPNYSSELNVNALLLGDSALYLCASSSRPTGSNTEAFFGQGTRLTVV.

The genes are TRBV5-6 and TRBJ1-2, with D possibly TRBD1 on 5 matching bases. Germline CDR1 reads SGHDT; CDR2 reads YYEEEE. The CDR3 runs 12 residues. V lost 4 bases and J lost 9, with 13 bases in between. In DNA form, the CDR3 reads TGTGCCAGCAGCGCCCGGTTGGGGCGCTACACCTTC. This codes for CASSARLGRYTF.

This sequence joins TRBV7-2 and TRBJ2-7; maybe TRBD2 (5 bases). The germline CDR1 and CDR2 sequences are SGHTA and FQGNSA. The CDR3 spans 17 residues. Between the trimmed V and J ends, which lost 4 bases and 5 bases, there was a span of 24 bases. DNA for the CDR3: TGTGCCAGCAGCTCCACCCCGGGTAGCTTGATCGGGAACGAGCAGTACTTC. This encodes CASSSTPGSLIGNEQYF. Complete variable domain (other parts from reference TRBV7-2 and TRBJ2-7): GAGVSQSPSNKVTEKGKDVELRCDPISGHTALYWYRQSLGQGLEFLIYFQGNSAPDKSGLPSDRFSAERTGGSVSTLTIQRTQQEDSAVYLCASSSTPGSLIGNEQYFGPGTRLTVT.

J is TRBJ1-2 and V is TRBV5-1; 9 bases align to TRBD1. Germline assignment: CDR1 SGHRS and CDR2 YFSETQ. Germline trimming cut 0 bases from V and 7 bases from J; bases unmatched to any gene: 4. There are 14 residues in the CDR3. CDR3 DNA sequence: TGCGCCAGCAGCTTGGGGGACAGGGTTGGTGGCTACACCTTC. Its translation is CASSLGDRVGGYTF.

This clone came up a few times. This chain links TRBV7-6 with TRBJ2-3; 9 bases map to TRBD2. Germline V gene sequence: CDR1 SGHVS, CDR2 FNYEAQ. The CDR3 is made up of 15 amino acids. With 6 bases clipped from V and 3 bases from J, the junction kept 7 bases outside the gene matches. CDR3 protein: CASSQLAGGTDTQYF. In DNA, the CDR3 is TGTGCCAGCAGTCAATTGGCGGGGGGGACAGATACGCAGTATTTT.

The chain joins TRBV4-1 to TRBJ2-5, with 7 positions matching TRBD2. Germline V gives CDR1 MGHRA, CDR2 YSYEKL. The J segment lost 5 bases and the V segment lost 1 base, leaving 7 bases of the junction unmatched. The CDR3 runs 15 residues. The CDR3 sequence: CASSQVGGVSETQYF. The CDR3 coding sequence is TGCGCCAGCAGCCAAGTGGGGGGGGTTAGCGAGACCCAGTACTTC.